This T cell receptor (beta chain) was recovered during a study of CD8 T cells in ankylosing spondylitis (dated by TCRdb to 2016 to 2017). Regarding the research as a whole: The study profiled T cell receptor beta repertoires in healthy donors and ankylosing spondylitis patients to find disease-linked TCR variants. The whole study cohort included under 140 healthy donors and some 27 ankylosing spondylitis patients. Samples of peripheral blood were taken, and for ankylosing spondylitis patients, synovial fluid was collected as well.

The sequencer was an Illumina HiSeq 2500. TCR beta libraries were prepared by quantitative 5'-RACE with molecular barcodes. Processing in the source paper ran as follows. A new computational method, built on a probabilistic model of VDJ rearrangement, was used to identify disease-linked TCR variants. TCRdb ran its own pipeline on the public reads, namely fastp trimming at Q25 and MiXCR clone calling, and kept in-frame beta chains. Rows merge per CDR3 protein into single entries with the most common DNA and genes. TCRdb's processing, not the authors' own work, is the source of the V and J calls. The sample profile shows 130,000 or so distinct CDR3 sequences; roughly 7.3% of them were found once. Clones ranked in the top ten supply about 12% of the sample. On the study overall, not on this receptor specifically: The disease-linked clones were reported to be significantly enriched in matched synovial fluid samples from ankylosing spondylitis patients. A CD8+ phenotype was shown by the disease-linked clones, which were found at relatively low frequencies in peripheral blood. A TCR beta motif made up of several highly homologous amino acid variants appeared to be characteristic of blood from ankylosing spondylitis patients. Some motif variants were previously reported in synovial fluid and blood of reactive arthritis patients, suggesting common disease-initiation mechanisms.

The germline V gene gives CDR1 as SQVTM and CDR2 as ANQGSEA. After removal of 6 bases from V and 3 bases from J, the junction retains 1 base not matched to a gene. The CDR3 spans 11 residues, from the cysteine through the phenylalanine. The read is trimmed to its CDR3 DNA, 33 bases read in frame from base 1. This clonotype showed up many times. This clone's antigen is unknown. No much larger clone is present one base from it, and per-base qualities are unavailable. Material: blood, either unsorted or a sorted T cell fraction (not recorded which). Recombination linked TRBV29-1 to TRBJ1-2; the central 7 bases match TRBD1. The sequence was obtained from a male donor with ankylosing spondylitis or in good health (not recorded which). The CDR3 reads as follows: CSVTGDYGYTF. The DNA reads TGCAGCGTAACAGGGGACTATGGCTACACCTTC.